This T cell receptor beta chain was sequenced for a study of control samples from healthy donors and cancer patients. Clones were read by immunoSEQ multiplex PCR, and TCRdb kept only the in-frame ones, dropping some. The repertoire has 200,000 to 250,000 clones, just under 95% of them found once; the top ten carry 1.5%. The CDR3 has 15 amino acids. The ends lost 5 bases at V and 0 bases at J; junction bases unmatched: 4. The germline CDR1 and CDR2 sequences are LGHNA and YSLEER. The J gene is TRBJ1-5, the V gene TRBV4-3; 7 bases agree with TRBD1. The sequenced sample consisted of blood. This receptor was taken from a man in his forties or fifties in good health. Written as DNA, the CDR3 is TGCGCCAGCAGCTCCGGGACAGTTAGCAATCAGCCCCAGCATTTT. Amino acids: CASSSGTVSNQPQHF.